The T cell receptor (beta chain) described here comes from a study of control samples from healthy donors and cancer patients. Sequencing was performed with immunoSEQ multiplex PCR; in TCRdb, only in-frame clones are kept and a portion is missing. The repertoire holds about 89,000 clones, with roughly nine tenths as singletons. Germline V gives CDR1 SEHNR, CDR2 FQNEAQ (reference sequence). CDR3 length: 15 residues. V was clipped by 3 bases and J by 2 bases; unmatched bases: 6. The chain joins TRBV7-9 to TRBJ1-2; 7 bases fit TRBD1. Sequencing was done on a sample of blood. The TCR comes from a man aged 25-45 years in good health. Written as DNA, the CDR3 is TGTGCCAGCAGCTTCGGGACAGCGACCAACTATGGCTACACCTTC. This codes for CASSFGTATNYGYTF.